Listed below are T cell receptor beta chains from one sample, sequenced in a study of T-cell reconstitution after alpha-beta-depleted transplantation in children. A single record per CDR3 protein comes from TCRdb applying MiXCR to the PCR reads. This repertoire shows about 980,000 distinct CDR3 sequences, under 30% found once; its top ten account for 28%. The sequenced sample was PBMCs, mostly from graft donor cells, obtained 360 days after TCRalphabeta/CD19-depleted stem cell transplant. The receptor set was obtained from a boy younger than two who had a stem cell transplant for SCID, so the T cells may come from the graft donor. Both conserved end residues are part of each CDR3. D genes are given only for firm matches. The size field is filled for only some rows; it gives once, few, many or a size class.

J gene: TRBJ2-3
clone size: .
V gene: TRBV5-5
D gene: TRBD1
CDR3 DNA: TGTGCCAGCAGCTTGTGGGGACAGAGACCAGGGGATACGCAGTATTTT
CDR3 protein: CASSLWGQRPGDTQYF

J gene: TRBJ1-4
clone size: few
V gene: TRBV20-1
D gene: .
CDR3 DNA: TGCAGTGCTAGAGATGGGCAGGGTGATGAAAAACTGTTTTTT
CDR3 protein: CSARDGQGDEKLFF

J gene: TRBJ2-7
clone size: .
V gene: TRBV29-1
D gene: TRBD2
CDR3 DNA: TGCAGCGCCGAACTAGCGGGGGGCCCCTCCTACGAGCAGTACTTC
CDR3 protein: CSAELAGGPSYEQYF

J gene: TRBJ1-1
clone size: few
V gene: TRBV29-1
D gene: .
CDR3 DNA: TGCAGCGTTGAAAAGGGGATGAACACTGAAGCTTTCTTT
CDR3 protein: CSVEKGMNTEAFF

J gene: TRBJ1-5
clone size: .
V gene: TRBV12-3/TRBV12-4
D gene: .
CDR3 DNA: TGTGCCAGCAGGAAAGGGGCAGGGAATAGCAATCAGCCCCAGCATTTT
CDR3 protein: CASRKGAGNSNQPQHF

J gene: TRBJ2-7
clone size: few
V gene: TRBV7-2
D gene: .
CDR3 DNA: TGTGCCAGCAGCTTAGCGCCCTTCACAAACTACGAGCAGTACTTC
CDR3 protein: CASSLAPFTNYEQYF

J gene: TRBJ2-1
clone size: few
V gene: TRBV7-9
D gene: .
CDR3 DNA: TGTGCCAGCAGCTTGATTAGCTTCTCTTCCAATGAGCAGTTCTTC
CDR3 protein: CASSLISFSSNEQFF

J gene: TRBJ2-2
clone size: many
V gene: TRBV28
D gene: .
CDR3 DNA: TGTGCCAGCAGTTTTAGGGTGAACACCGGGGAGCTGTTTTTT
CDR3 protein: CASSFRVNTGELFF

J gene: TRBJ2-2
clone size: .
V gene: TRBV15
D gene: .
CDR3 DNA: TGTGCCACCAGCAGAGCCCCAGGCGGGTGGGCCGGGGAGCTGTTTTTT
CDR3 protein: CATSRAPGGWAGELFF

J gene: TRBJ1-1
clone size: .
V gene: TRBV10-2
D gene: .
CDR3 DNA: TGCGCCACCACCGGGACCCCTACTGAAGCTTTCTTT
CDR3 protein: CATTGTPTEAFF

J gene: TRBJ2-5
clone size: .
V gene: TRBV20-1
D gene: TRBD2
CDR3 DNA: TGCAGTGCTAGTCGACTAGCCGGTCAAGAGACCCAGTACTTC
CDR3 protein: CSASRLAGQETQYF

J gene: TRBJ2-7
clone size: few
V gene: TRBV7-2
D gene: TRBD2
CDR3 DNA: TGTGCCAGCAGCCGAGGACTAGCGGGGGTTTACGAGCAGTACTTC
CDR3 protein: CASSRGLAGVYEQYF

J gene: TRBJ1-1
clone size: few
V gene: TRBV7-4
D gene: .
CDR3 DNA: TGTGCCAGCAGCTTAGATCAGACCATGCACACTGAAGCTTTCTTT
CDR3 protein: CASSLDQTMHTEAFF

J gene: TRBJ2-7
clone size: few
V gene: TRBV20-1
D gene: .
CDR3 DNA: TGCAGTGCTAGAGATGACCGGTCCCCCTACGAGCAGTACTTC
CDR3 protein: CSARDDRSPYEQYF

J gene: TRBJ2-2
clone size: few
V gene: TRBV10-3
D gene: .
CDR3 DNA: TGTGCCATCGGGGGGGCAAACACCGGGGAGCTGTTTTTT
CDR3 protein: CAIGGANTGELFF

J gene: TRBJ2-1
clone size: .
V gene: TRBV28
D gene: .
CDR3 DNA: TGTGCCAGCAGTTTCATTGGGCGATGGGAGCAGTTCTTC
CDR3 protein: CASSFIGRWEQFF

J gene: TRBJ2-4
clone size: .
V gene: TRBV20-1
D gene: .
CDR3 DNA: TGCAGTGCAACAGGGTTTTCCCCTGGGGGAAACATTCAGTACTTC
CDR3 protein: CSATGFSPGGNIQYF

J gene: TRBJ2-5
clone size: .
V gene: TRBV2
D gene: TRBD2
CDR3 DNA: TGTGCCAGCAGTGAAGCGGTGGAGCGGGGGGGCTGGGAGACCCAGTACTTC
CDR3 protein: CASSEAVERGGWETQYF

J gene: TRBJ2-1
clone size: few
V gene: TRBV7-2
D gene: .
CDR3 DNA: TGTGCCAGCAGCTTGTTTCAGGGGTACAATGAGCAGTTCTTC
CDR3 protein: CASSLFQGYNEQFF

J gene: TRBJ2-1
clone size: .
V gene: TRBV7-3
D gene: TRBD2
CDR3 DNA: TGTGCCAGCAGTTCACTCCCGGGGGGATCCTACAATGAGCAGTTCTTC
CDR3 protein: CASSSLPGGSYNEQFF

J gene: TRBJ2-7
clone size: .
V gene: TRBV20-1
D gene: TRBD1
CDR3 DNA: TGCAGTGCCCCCGGGACAGGACCCTACGAGCAGTACTTC
CDR3 protein: CSAPGTGPYEQYF

J gene: TRBJ2-1
clone size: once
V gene: TRBV6-1
D gene: TRBD2
CDR3 DNA: TGTGCCAGCAGCCTTTGGACCGGGACTAGCGATCCCGATGAGCAGTTCTTC
CDR3 protein: CASSLWTGTSDPDEQFF

J gene: TRBJ2-3
clone size: .
V gene: TRBV6-4
D gene: .
CDR3 DNA: TGTGCCAGCGAAGGCCTGGGATATACGCAGTATTTT
CDR3 protein: CASEGLGYTQYF

J gene: TRBJ2-7
clone size: .
V gene: TRBV20-1
D gene: TRBD1
CDR3 DNA: TGCAGTGCTAGACACGACAGGGTGGGCGAGCAGTACTTC
CDR3 protein: CSARHDRVGEQYF

J gene: TRBJ2-7
clone size: .
V gene: TRBV10-3
D gene: .
CDR3 DNA: TGTGCCATCAGTGAGTATGATGGACGGCTCTACGAGCAGTACTTC
CDR3 protein: CAISEYDGRLYEQYF

J gene: TRBJ2-1
clone size: few
V gene: TRBV20-1
D gene: .
CDR3 DNA: TGCAGGGCGCGGGGAAATGAGCAGTTCTTC
CDR3 protein: CRARGNEQFF

J gene: TRBJ1-2
clone size: .
V gene: TRBV29-1
D gene: .
CDR3 DNA: TGCAGCGTACAGGAGTTCGCTAACTATGGCTACACCTTC
CDR3 protein: CSVQEFANYGYTF

J gene: TRBJ2-7
clone size: .
V gene: TRBV27
D gene: .
CDR3 DNA: TGTGCCAGCAGTTTAATACAGGGTACCCTCTACGAGCAGTACTTC
CDR3 protein: CASSLIQGTLYEQYF